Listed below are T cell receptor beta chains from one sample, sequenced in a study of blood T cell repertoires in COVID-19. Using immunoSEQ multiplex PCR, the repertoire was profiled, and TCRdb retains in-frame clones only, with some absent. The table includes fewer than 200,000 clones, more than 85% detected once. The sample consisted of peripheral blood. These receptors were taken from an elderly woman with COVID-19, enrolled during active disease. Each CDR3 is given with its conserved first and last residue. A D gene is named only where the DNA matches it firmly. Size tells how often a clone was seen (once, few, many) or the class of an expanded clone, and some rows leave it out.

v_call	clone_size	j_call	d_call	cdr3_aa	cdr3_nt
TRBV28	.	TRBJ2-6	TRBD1	CASSPGQLSGANVLTF	TGTGCCAGCAGTCCGGGACAGCTCTCTGGGGCCAACGTCCTGACTTTC
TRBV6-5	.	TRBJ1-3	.	CASSNVGGAGNTIYF	TGTGCCAGCAGTAACGTGGGGGGGGCTGGAAACACCATATATTTT
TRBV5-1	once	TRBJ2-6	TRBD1	CASSPGAGGQGVSGANVLTF	TGCGCCAGCAGCCCCGGAGCGGGGGGACAGGGGGTCTCCGGGGCCAACGTCCTGACTTTC
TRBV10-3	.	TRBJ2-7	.	CAVGTASYEQYF	TGTGCCGTCGGGACTGCTTCCTACGAGCAGTACTTC
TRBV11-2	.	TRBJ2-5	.	CASSLALETQYF	TGTGCCAGCAGCTTAGCTCTTGAGACCCAGTACTTC
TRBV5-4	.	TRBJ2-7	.	CASSARTSSGEQYF	TGTGCCAGCAGCGCACGGACTTCGTCGGGCGAGCAGTACTTC
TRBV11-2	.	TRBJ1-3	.	CASSLTGISGNTIYF	TGTGCCAGCAGCTTAACAGGCATCTCTGGAAACACCATATATTTT
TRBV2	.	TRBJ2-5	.	CASSAGETQYF	TGTGCCAGCAGTGCAGGAGAGACCCAGTACTTC
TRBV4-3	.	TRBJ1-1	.	CASSLVMNTEAFF	TGCGCCAGCAGCCTTGTTATGAACACTGAAGCTTTCTTT
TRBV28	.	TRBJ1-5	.	CASRSGLPQHF	TGTGCCAGCAGGTCAGGGCTGCCCCAGCATTTT
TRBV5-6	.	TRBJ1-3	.	CASSLSGGGNTIYF	TGTGCCAGCAGCTTGTCGGGAGGCGGAAACACCATATATTTT
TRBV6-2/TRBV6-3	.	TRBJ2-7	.	CASSFRPGTRHYEQYF	TGTGCCAGCAGTTTCCGTCCCGGGACACGACACTACGAGCAGTACTTC
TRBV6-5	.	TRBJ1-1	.	CASSPRGLGTEAFF	TGTGCCAGCAGTCCTCGGGGTCTGGGCACTGAAGCTTTCTTT
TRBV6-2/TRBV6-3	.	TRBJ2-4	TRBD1	CASSSTRTGPNIQYF	TGTGCCAGCAGCTCCACCCGGACAGGGCCAAACATTCAGTACTTC
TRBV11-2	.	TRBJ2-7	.	CASRNSVPGIYEQYF	TGTGCCAGCAGGAATAGCGTCCCGGGGATCTACGAGCAGTACTTC
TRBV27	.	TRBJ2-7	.	CASSLKGDISYEQYF	TGTGCCAGCAGTTTAAAGGGGGACATAAGCTACGAGCAGTACTTC
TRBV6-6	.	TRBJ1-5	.	CASCFMEAQPQHF	TGTGCCAGCTGTTTCATGGAGGCTCAGCCCCAGCATTTT
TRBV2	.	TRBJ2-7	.	CASSGDFSYEQYF	TGTGCCAGCAGTGGGGACTTCTCCTACGAGCAGTACTTC
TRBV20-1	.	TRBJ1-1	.	CSARARGEAFF	TGCAGTGCTAGGGCCAGGGGTGAAGCTTTCTTT
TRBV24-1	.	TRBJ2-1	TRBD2	CATSDLWGGVGQQFF	TGTGCCACCAGTGATTTGTGGGGGGGAGTCGGCCAGCAGTTCTTC
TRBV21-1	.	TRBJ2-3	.	CASSKDSGTSGRVTDTQYF	TGTGCCAGCAGCAAAGACTCCGGGACTAGCGGGAGAGTCACAGATACGCAGTATTTT
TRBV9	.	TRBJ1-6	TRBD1	CASSARQGGNNSPLHF	TGTGCCAGCAGCGCTAGACAGGGAGGAAACAATTCACCCCTCCACTTT
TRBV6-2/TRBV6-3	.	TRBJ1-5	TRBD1	CASSYDPQGERAGNQPQHF	TGTGCCAGCAGTTACGACCCACAGGGGGAACGCGCCGGCAATCAGCCCCAGCATTTT
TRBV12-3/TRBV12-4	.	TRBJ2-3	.	CASRERALDTQYF	TGTGCCAGCCGGGAGAGAGCCCTGGATACGCAGTATTTT
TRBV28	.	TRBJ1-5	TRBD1	CASSTNRGPNQPQHF	TGTGCCAGCAGTACTAACAGGGGTCCCAATCAGCCCCAGCATTTT
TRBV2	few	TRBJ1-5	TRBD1	CASRPGQLDQPQHF	TGTGCCAGCAGACCGGGACAGTTGGATCAGCCCCAGCATTTT
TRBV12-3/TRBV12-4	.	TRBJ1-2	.	CASSLTVEYGYTF	TGTGCCAGCAGTTTAACAGTTGAATATGGCTACACCTTC
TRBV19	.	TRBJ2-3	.	CASRERGTDTQYF	TGTGCCAGCCGAGAGCGGGGCACAGATACGCAGTATTTT
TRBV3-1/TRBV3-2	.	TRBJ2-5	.	CASSPSTGKTQYF	TGTGCCAGCAGCCCTTCGACGGGAAAGACCCAGTACTTC
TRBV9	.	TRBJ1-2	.	CASSVGGSRANGYTF	TGTGCCAGCAGCGTAGGCGGATCCCGCGCGAATGGCTACACCTTC
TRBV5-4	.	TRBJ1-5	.	CASSSGYNQPQHF	TGTGCCAGCAGCTCCGGGTATAATCAGCCCCAGCATTTT
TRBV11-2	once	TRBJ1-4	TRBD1	CASSSSQGVTNEKLFF	TGTGCCAGCAGCAGTTCCCAGGGGGTAACTAATGAAAAACTGTTTTTT
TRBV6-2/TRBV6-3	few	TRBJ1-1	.	CASSWSGNTEAFF	TGTGCCAGCAGTTGGTCCGGGAACACTGAAGCTTTCTTT
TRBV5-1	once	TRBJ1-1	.	CASARVVSTEAFF	TGCGCCAGCGCAAGAGTGGTTAGCACTGAAGCTTTCTTT
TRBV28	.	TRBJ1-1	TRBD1	CASTTGGGTEAFF	TGTGCCAGCACCACAGGGGGGGGTACTGAAGCTTTCTTT
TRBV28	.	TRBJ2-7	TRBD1	CASSPLGQVKDF	TGTGCCAGCAGTCCGCTCGGACAGGTTAAAGACTTC
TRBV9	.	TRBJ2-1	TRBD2	CASSVGPAGYNEQFF	TGTGCCAGCAGCGTAGGACCAGCGGGATACAATGAGCAGTTCTTC
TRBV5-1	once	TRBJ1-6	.	CASSFSRGGNNSPLHF	TGCGCCAGCAGCTTTTCCCGGGGGGGGAATAATTCACCCCTCCACTTT
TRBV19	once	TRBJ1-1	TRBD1	CASSIAPGQGAEAFF	TGTGCCAGTAGTATAGCCCCAGGACAGGGGGCTGAAGCTTTCTTT
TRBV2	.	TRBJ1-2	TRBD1	CASRTGTGGYYGYTF	TGTGCCAGCAGGACGGGGACAGGGGGTTACTATGGCTACACCTTC
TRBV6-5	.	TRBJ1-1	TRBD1	CASRLDRAVNTEAFF	TGTGCCAGCCGACTCGACAGGGCGGTAAACACTGAAGCTTTCTTT